A selection of T cell receptor beta chains follows, all from one sample in a study of a mutant IDH1 vaccine in newly diagnosed glioma. These receptors' targets are unknown. Here immunoSEQ multiplex PCR was the method, and the copy in TCRdb shows in-frame clones only, minus some. Of 40,000 to 65,000 clones in the sample, roughly 78% were seen once. Sequencing used PBMCs, obtained from a glioma patient whose treatment included an IDH1 peptide vaccine. The receptors were gathered from a middle-aged woman with glioma. CDR3s leave out the opening cysteine and the closing phenylalanine or tryptophan. D genes are given only for firm matches.

d_call: TRBD2
j_call: TRBJ2-7
v_call: TRBV5-5
cdr3_aa: ASSLESSGGLFYEQY

d_call: TRBD1
j_call: TRBJ1-4
v_call: TRBV4-3
cdr3_aa: ASSPTGDNEKLF

d_call: TRBD2
j_call: TRBJ2-3
v_call: TRBV4-1
cdr3_aa: ASSQLAGVSTDTQY

d_call: NA
j_call: TRBJ2-1
v_call: TRBV5-1
cdr3_aa: ASSYQVEQF

d_call: NA
j_call: TRBJ2-7
v_call: TRBV7-7
cdr3_aa: ASSLAEGSYEQY

d_call: NA
j_call: TRBJ2-1
v_call: TRBV29-1
cdr3_aa: SVDVRSSYNEQF

d_call: NA
j_call: TRBJ1-3
v_call: TRBV11-2
cdr3_aa: ASSPRLLTSGNTIY

d_call: NA
j_call: TRBJ1-2
v_call: TRBV14
cdr3_aa: ASSQEGRPINYGYT

d_call: NA
j_call: TRBJ2-7
v_call: TRBV2
cdr3_aa: ASSEASGRAYEQY

d_call: TRBD2
j_call: TRBJ2-1
v_call: TRBV7-9
cdr3_aa: ATETSGGARNEQF

d_call: TRBD2
j_call: TRBJ2-3
v_call: TRBV2
cdr3_aa: ASEGWGGTDTQY

d_call: NA
j_call: TRBJ2-5
v_call: TRBV9
cdr3_aa: ASGSRGETQY

d_call: TRBD1
j_call: TRBJ2-1
v_call: TRBV18
cdr3_aa: ASSNRGGYNEQF

d_call: TRBD1
j_call: TRBJ1-1
v_call: TRBV7-2
cdr3_aa: ASSSDRGRLEAF

d_call: TRBD1
j_call: TRBJ1-5
v_call: TRBV7-6
cdr3_aa: ASSLGQGNQPQH

d_call: NA
j_call: TRBJ2-3
v_call: TRBV5-4
cdr3_aa: ASSLTGLGDTQY

d_call: NA
j_call: TRBJ1-1
v_call: TRBV6-5
cdr3_aa: ASSYSGLWQGGTF

d_call: TRBD2
j_call: TRBJ2-3
v_call: TRBV5-6
cdr3_aa: ASSKGGGGWDTQY

d_call: TRBD1
j_call: TRBJ2-7
v_call: TRBV7-9
cdr3_aa: ASSLRQGEYAYEQY

d_call: TRBD1
j_call: TRBJ2-7
v_call: TRBV6-5
cdr3_aa: ASRQGQVTSYEQY

d_call: TRBD1
j_call: TRBJ2-5
v_call: TRBV27
cdr3_aa: ASSVGQRETQY

d_call: NA
j_call: TRBJ2-7
v_call: TRBV29-1
cdr3_aa: SVDADDSYEQY

d_call: NA
j_call: TRBJ1-4
v_call: TRBV5-1
cdr3_aa: ASKRLPATNEKLF

d_call: TRBD1
j_call: TRBJ2-6
v_call: TRBV9
cdr3_aa: ASSTGTGGLGANVLT

d_call: NA
j_call: TRBJ2-3
v_call: TRBV25-1
cdr3_aa: ASSDPLGGAQY

d_call: NA
j_call: TRBJ2-7
v_call: TRBV11-1
cdr3_aa: ASSPLEGDEQY

d_call: NA
j_call: TRBJ1-2
v_call: TRBV19
cdr3_aa: ASSADGRYGYT

d_call: NA
j_call: TRBJ2-7
v_call: TRBV2
cdr3_aa: ASSAGKGEGAPYEQY

d_call: TRBD1
j_call: TRBJ2-3
v_call: TRBV5-1
cdr3_aa: ASSLAPGQGGDTQY

d_call: NA
j_call: TRBJ1-1
v_call: TRBV10-1
cdr3_aa: ASSPLGRGTEAF

d_call: NA
j_call: TRBJ2-7
v_call: TRBV4-1
cdr3_aa: ASSQEKRQGSYEQY

d_call: TRBD1
j_call: TRBJ2-5
v_call: TRBV5-4
cdr3_aa: ASSARDSPGETQY

d_call: NA
j_call: TRBJ1-6
v_call: TRBV5-6
cdr3_aa: ASSLMSDLSSPLH

d_call: NA
j_call: TRBJ2-2
v_call: TRBV25-1
cdr3_aa: ASSEAGGNTGELF

d_call: NA
j_call: TRBJ2-2
v_call: TRBV7-2
cdr3_aa: ASSLGGYTGELF

d_call: NA
j_call: TRBJ2-7
v_call: TRBV30
cdr3_aa: AWSVKLGQGSYEQY